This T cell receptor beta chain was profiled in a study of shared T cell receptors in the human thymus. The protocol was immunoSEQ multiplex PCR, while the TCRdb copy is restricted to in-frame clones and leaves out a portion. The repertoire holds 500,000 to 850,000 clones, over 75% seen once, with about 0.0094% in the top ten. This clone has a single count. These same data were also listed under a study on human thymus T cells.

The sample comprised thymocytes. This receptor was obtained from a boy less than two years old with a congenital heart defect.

The CDR3 region has the DNA TGTGCCAGCAGTAAAAATCCGGACAGGGTGACGACTGAAGCTTTCTTT. As protein: CASSKNPDRVTTEAFF. V and J are TRBV28 and TRBJ1-1, with TRBD1 matching 8 bases. The germline V gene has CDR1 MDHEN and CDR2 SYDVKM. J lost 5 bases, V lost 5 bases, and 13 bases had no gene match. The CDR3 has 16 residues.